Below are 26 T cell receptor beta chains sequenced from a single sample in a study of blood T cell repertoires in COVID-19. The protocol was immunoSEQ multiplex PCR, while the TCRdb copy is restricted to in-frame clones and leaves out a portion. The repertoire holds 150,000 to 200,000 clones, with about 88% as singletons. Specimen: peripheral blood. These receptors came from a man younger than 30 who had recovered from COVID-19.

V gene TRBV5-1 combines with J gene TRBJ1-1, with 10 bases identical to TRBD1. Trimming took 2 bases from V and 1 from J; bases not matched to a gene: 2. The CDR3 contains 15 residues. In germline, CDR1 is SGHRS, CDR2 YFSETQ. CDR3 DNA sequence: TGCGCCAGCAGCTTTAGACAGGGGGCGAACACTGAAGCTTTCTTT. It specifies CASSFRQGANTEAFF.

The V gene is TRBV19, the J gene TRBJ2-1, with unresolved D. V dropped 1 base and J dropped 3 bases, with 10 bases sitting between them. Germline CDR1 LNHDA, CDR2 SQIVND (reference sequence). The CDR3 spans 15 residues. Here the CDR3 DNA reads TGTGCCAGTAGTATAGGGAGTTTCGTCTACAATGAGCAGTTCTTC. Amino acid sequence: CASSIGSFVYNEQFF.

The chain links TRBV28 to TRBJ1-5; D unresolved. V was shortened by 3 bases and J by 5 bases, with 8 bases between the two germline ends. In germline, CDR1 is MDHEN, CDR2 SYDVKM. This CDR3 spans 13 amino acids. The CDR3 nucleotides read TGTGCCAGCAGTTTTAGCCCAGATCAGCCCCAGCATTTT. It specifies CASSFSPDQPQHF.

This clone was counted a single time. The V and J genes are TRBV9 and TRBJ2-7, with 8 bases identical to TRBD1. V lost 0 bases and J lost 7; bases outside the gene matches: 6. Germline CDR1 SGDLS, CDR2 YYNGEE. This CDR3 has 14 amino acids. The CDR3 loop is CASSVAGQGVEQYF. The CDR3 DNA reads TGTGCCAGCAGCGTAGCCGGACAGGGTGTGGAGCAGTACTTC.

The gene calls are TRBV7-9 and TRBJ2-4; 14 bases map to TRBD2. V was clipped by 5 bases and J by 6 bases; unmatched bases: 6. Per the germline V gene, CDR1 is SEHNR and CDR2 is FQNEAQ (reference sequence). The CDR3 extends over 16 amino acids. The CDR3 DNA sequence: TGTGCCAGCAGCCAGGGACTAGCGGGAGACGGAAACATTCAGTACTTC. Translated, it gives CASSQGLAGDGNIQYF.

This clone was observed once. The chain uses TRBV6-5 and TRBJ2-5; D perhaps matches TRBD2 (6 bases). In germline, CDR1 is MNHEY, CDR2 SVGAGI. The V end was cut by 5 bases, the J end by 2 bases, with 15 bases between. The CDR3 totals 15 residues. The CDR3 here is CASSRGVLGQETQYF. The CDR3 DNA reads TGTGCCAGCAGTCGCGGGGTGTTGGGGCAAGAGACCCAGTACTTC.

The rearrangement uses TRBV6-2 or TRBV6-3 and TRBJ2-3; D uncertain. The CDR3 length is 13 residues. V was clipped by 4 bases and J by 5 bases, with 10 bases between them. Germline lookup yields CDR1 MNHEY and CDR2 SVGEGT. The CDR3 protein is CASSFSGIDTQYF. CDR3 nucleotides: TGTGCCAGCAGTTTTTCAGGAATAGATACGCAGTATTTT.

The chain combines TRBV24-1 with TRBJ2-5; 14 bases map to TRBD2. Germline V gene data show CDR1 as KGHDR and CDR2 as SFDVKD. CDR3 length: 16 residues. V trimming: 4 bases; J trimming: 4 bases; junction bases outside the gene matches: 4. The DNA of the CDR3 is TGTGCCACCAGTGACCCCGGGACTAGCGGGAGAGAGACCCAGTACTTC. Protein sequence: CATSDPGTSGRETQYF.

The chain is built from TRBV4-1 and TRBJ1-5; D may be TRBD1 (6 bases). In germline, CDR1 is MGHRA, CDR2 YSYEKL. Between the trimmed V and J ends, which lost 1 base and 4 bases, there was a span of 8 bases. The CDR3 length is 14 residues. The CDR3 nucleotides are TGCGCCAGCAGCCAAGCTCAGGGGAATCAGCCCCAGCATTTT. This translates into CASSQAQGNQPQHF.

The chain employs TRBV13 and TRBJ1-1; D perhaps matches TRBD1 (5 bases). The germline gives CDR1 PRHDT, CDR2 FYEKMQ (reference sequence). With 5 bases removed from V and 0 bases from J, the gap between germline ends came to 22 bases. The CDR3 is 18 residues long. CDR3 nucleotide sequence: TGTGCCAGCAGCGTCCTCCGGGGGATGTTGGAGATGAACACTGAAGCTTTCTTT. It translates to CASSVLRGMLEMNTEAFF.

The chain links TRBV2 to TRBJ1-5, with D possibly TRBD1 on 6 matching bases. Trimming took 6 bases from V and 3 from J, leaving 18 bases between them. Germline V gene data show CDR1 as SNHLY and CDR2 as FYNNEI. This CDR3 comprises 16 residues. For the CDR3, the DNA is TGTGCCAGCAGCGACGGAGGCGGACAGATCAATCAGCCCCAGCATTTT. It specifies CASSDGGGQINQPQHF. The full variable domain, its missing parts supplied by reference TRBV2 and TRBJ1-5, is EPEVTQTPSHQVTQMGQEVILRCVPISNHLYFYWYRQILGQKVEFLVSFYNNEISEKSEIFDDQFSVERPDGSNFTLKIRSTKLEDSAMYFCASSDGGGQINQPQHFGDGTRLSIL.

This clone was recorded once. The chain carries TRBV30 and TRBJ1-5, with a weak D call TRBD1 (6 bases). Germline V gene data show CDR1 as GTSNPN and CDR2 as SVGIG (reference sequence). Trimming stripped 3 bases from V and 6 bases from J, with 15 bases between. CDR3 length: 14 residues. The CDR3 sequence: CAWSDGGAGQPQHF. CDR3 nucleotide sequence: TGTGCCTGGAGCGACGGGGGGGCAGGTCAGCCCCAGCATTTT.

This chain links TRBV7-2 with TRBJ2-5; D is perhaps TRBD2 (5 bases). From germline, CDR1 is SGHTA and CDR2 FQGNSA. Trimming removed 0 bases at V and 4 bases at J, with 15 bases between. The CDR3 covers 16 residues. CDR3 nucleotides: TGTGCCAGCAGCTTAGCTAGCGCTCCCCGGGGAGAGACCCAGTACTTC. Residues: CASSLASAPRGETQYF.

The DNA for the CDR3 is TGTGCCAGCAGCCCCGGGACTAGCGCCCAAGAGACCCAGTACTTC. Protein sequence: CASSPGTSAQETQYF. This chain joins TRBV7-9 and TRBJ2-5; TRBD2 matches at 10 bases. Losses at the gene ends were 5 bases for V and 1 base for J; bases not matched to a gene: 4. CDR1 is SEHNR, CDR2 FQNEAQ, per germline (reference sequence). This CDR3 has 15 amino acids.

The J gene is TRBJ2-7, the V gene TRBV6-6; a weak D match, TRBD1 (6 bases). Germline V CDR1 and CDR2: MNHNY, SVGAGI (reference sequence). V gave up 5 bases and J gave up 6 bases, with 17 bases separating them. This CDR3 region has 14 residues. The CDR3: CASSLITGNREQYF. CDR3 DNA sequence: TGTGCCAGCAGTCTCATAACAGGGAATCGCGAGCAGTACTTC.

The chain recombines TRBV7-2 with TRBJ1-1; D is possibly TRBD1 (5 bases). Per the germline V gene, CDR1 is SGHTA and CDR2 is FQGNSA. Trimming removed 4 bases from V and 5 bases from J, with 17 bases in between. CDR3 length: 15 amino acids. CDR3 DNA sequence: TGTGCCAGCAGCTGGCCCGAGGAGGGGCGTACTGAAGCTTTCTTT. It is translated as CASSWPEEGRTEAFF.

The gene calls are TRBV7-8 and TRBJ2-3; 10 nucleotides agree with TRBD2. Germline loops: CDR1 SGHVS, CDR2 FQNEAQ. V was pared by 2 bases and J by 4 bases, with 6 bases of the junction left unmatched. This CDR3 has 16 amino acids. In DNA form, the CDR3 reads TGTGCCAGCAGCTTACTCGCTAGCGGGAGCCCAGATACGCAGTATTTT. Translation gives CASSLLASGSPDTQYF.

The rearrangement links TRBV4-1 to TRBJ2-7; 11 bases agree with TRBD1. Germline V gene sequence: CDR1 MGHRA, CDR2 YSYEKL. The CDR3 length is 16 residues. Trimming cost V 1 base and J 2 bases; bases outside gene matches: 4. The CDR3 DNA follows: TGCGCCAGCAGCCAAGTTCCGGGACAGGGGGCCTACGAGCAGTACTTC. Translation gives CASSQVPGQGAYEQYF.

This chain connects TRBV4-3 to TRBJ1-2; the D gene is possibly TRBD1 (5 bases). The length of the CDR3 is 16 residues. Germline CDR1 is LGHNA and CDR2 is YSLEER. Trimming stripped 1 base from V and 3 bases from J, with 15 bases between. CDR3 DNA sequence: TGCGCCAGCAGCCAAGTCCGACAGCCAGATTACTATGGCTACACCTTC. Translating it yields CASSQVRQPDYYGYTF.

J is TRBJ2-2 and V is TRBV7-3; 11 bases match TRBD2. The ends lost 5 bases at V and 5 bases at J; junction bases unmatched: 7. In germline, CDR1 is SGHTA, CDR2 FQGTGA. The CDR3 covers 16 residues. The CDR3: CASSPTLAGGTGELFF. DNA for the CDR3: TGTGCCAGCAGCCCCACGTTAGCGGGAGGGACCGGGGAGCTGTTTTTT.

A single count supports this clone. J is TRBJ1-2 and V is TRBV4-3, with 7 positions matching TRBD1. Germline V gives CDR1 LGHNA, CDR2 YSLEER. V was clipped by 0 bases and J by 6 bases; unmatched bases: 7. CDR3 length: 15 residues. The CDR3 region is CASSQEAQGGHGYTF. CDR3 nucleotide sequence: TGCGCCAGCAGCCAAGAAGCGCAGGGGGGCCATGGCTACACCTTC.

This chain joins TRBV4-1 and TRBJ2-7; TRBD1 agrees at 11 bases. Germline CDR1 MGHRA, CDR2 YSYEKL. This CDR3 spans 15 amino acids. J was trimmed by 3 bases and V by 2 bases; bases with no gene match: 3. The CDR3 is CASSQFGTGGYEQYF. In DNA, the CDR3 is TGCGCCAGCAGCCAATTCGGGACAGGGGGCTACGAGCAGTACTTC.

This chain joins TRBV2 and TRBJ2-7, with a possible D match to TRBD1 (6 bases). The V and J ends lost 6 bases and 2 bases respectively, with 14 bases between them. There are 14 residues in the CDR3. Germline lookup yields CDR1 SNHLY and CDR2 FYNNEI. The CDR3, as DNA: TGTGCCAGCAGGCCCGGGAACAGGGCCTACGAGCAGTACTTC. This codes for CASRPGNRAYEQYF.

This chain joins TRBV12-3 or TRBV12-4 and TRBJ1-1, with D perhaps matching TRBD1 (5 bases). The CDR3 loop spans 13 amino acids. Between the trimmed V and J ends, which lost 7 bases and 8 bases, there was a span of 17 bases. CDR3 nucleotides: TGTGCCAGCAAGTTTTCAGACAGTCCAGAAGCTTTCTTT. As protein: CASKFSDSPEAFF.

The chain uses TRBV6-5 and TRBJ1-2; TRBD1 matches 9 bases. V gave up 7 bases and J gave up 2 bases; unmatched junction bases: 2. The CDR3 is 13 residues long. Germline CDR1 and CDR2: MNHEY and SVGAGI. Here the CDR3 DNA reads TGTGCCAGCATACAGGGGGCCAACTATGGCTACACCTTC. Amino acid sequence: CASIQGANYGYTF.

CDR3 loop: CASSLIPSGENTGELFF. In DNA, the CDR3 is TGTGCCAGCAGCCTCATCCCTAGCGGGGAGAACACCGGGGAGCTGTTTTTT. The chain uses TRBV5-5 and TRBJ2-2; 9 bases map to TRBD2. CDR1 is SGHKS and CDR2 is YYEKEE in the germline V gene (reference sequence). V gave up 4 bases and J gave up 1 base; unmatched junction bases: 8. The CDR3 loop spans 17 amino acids.